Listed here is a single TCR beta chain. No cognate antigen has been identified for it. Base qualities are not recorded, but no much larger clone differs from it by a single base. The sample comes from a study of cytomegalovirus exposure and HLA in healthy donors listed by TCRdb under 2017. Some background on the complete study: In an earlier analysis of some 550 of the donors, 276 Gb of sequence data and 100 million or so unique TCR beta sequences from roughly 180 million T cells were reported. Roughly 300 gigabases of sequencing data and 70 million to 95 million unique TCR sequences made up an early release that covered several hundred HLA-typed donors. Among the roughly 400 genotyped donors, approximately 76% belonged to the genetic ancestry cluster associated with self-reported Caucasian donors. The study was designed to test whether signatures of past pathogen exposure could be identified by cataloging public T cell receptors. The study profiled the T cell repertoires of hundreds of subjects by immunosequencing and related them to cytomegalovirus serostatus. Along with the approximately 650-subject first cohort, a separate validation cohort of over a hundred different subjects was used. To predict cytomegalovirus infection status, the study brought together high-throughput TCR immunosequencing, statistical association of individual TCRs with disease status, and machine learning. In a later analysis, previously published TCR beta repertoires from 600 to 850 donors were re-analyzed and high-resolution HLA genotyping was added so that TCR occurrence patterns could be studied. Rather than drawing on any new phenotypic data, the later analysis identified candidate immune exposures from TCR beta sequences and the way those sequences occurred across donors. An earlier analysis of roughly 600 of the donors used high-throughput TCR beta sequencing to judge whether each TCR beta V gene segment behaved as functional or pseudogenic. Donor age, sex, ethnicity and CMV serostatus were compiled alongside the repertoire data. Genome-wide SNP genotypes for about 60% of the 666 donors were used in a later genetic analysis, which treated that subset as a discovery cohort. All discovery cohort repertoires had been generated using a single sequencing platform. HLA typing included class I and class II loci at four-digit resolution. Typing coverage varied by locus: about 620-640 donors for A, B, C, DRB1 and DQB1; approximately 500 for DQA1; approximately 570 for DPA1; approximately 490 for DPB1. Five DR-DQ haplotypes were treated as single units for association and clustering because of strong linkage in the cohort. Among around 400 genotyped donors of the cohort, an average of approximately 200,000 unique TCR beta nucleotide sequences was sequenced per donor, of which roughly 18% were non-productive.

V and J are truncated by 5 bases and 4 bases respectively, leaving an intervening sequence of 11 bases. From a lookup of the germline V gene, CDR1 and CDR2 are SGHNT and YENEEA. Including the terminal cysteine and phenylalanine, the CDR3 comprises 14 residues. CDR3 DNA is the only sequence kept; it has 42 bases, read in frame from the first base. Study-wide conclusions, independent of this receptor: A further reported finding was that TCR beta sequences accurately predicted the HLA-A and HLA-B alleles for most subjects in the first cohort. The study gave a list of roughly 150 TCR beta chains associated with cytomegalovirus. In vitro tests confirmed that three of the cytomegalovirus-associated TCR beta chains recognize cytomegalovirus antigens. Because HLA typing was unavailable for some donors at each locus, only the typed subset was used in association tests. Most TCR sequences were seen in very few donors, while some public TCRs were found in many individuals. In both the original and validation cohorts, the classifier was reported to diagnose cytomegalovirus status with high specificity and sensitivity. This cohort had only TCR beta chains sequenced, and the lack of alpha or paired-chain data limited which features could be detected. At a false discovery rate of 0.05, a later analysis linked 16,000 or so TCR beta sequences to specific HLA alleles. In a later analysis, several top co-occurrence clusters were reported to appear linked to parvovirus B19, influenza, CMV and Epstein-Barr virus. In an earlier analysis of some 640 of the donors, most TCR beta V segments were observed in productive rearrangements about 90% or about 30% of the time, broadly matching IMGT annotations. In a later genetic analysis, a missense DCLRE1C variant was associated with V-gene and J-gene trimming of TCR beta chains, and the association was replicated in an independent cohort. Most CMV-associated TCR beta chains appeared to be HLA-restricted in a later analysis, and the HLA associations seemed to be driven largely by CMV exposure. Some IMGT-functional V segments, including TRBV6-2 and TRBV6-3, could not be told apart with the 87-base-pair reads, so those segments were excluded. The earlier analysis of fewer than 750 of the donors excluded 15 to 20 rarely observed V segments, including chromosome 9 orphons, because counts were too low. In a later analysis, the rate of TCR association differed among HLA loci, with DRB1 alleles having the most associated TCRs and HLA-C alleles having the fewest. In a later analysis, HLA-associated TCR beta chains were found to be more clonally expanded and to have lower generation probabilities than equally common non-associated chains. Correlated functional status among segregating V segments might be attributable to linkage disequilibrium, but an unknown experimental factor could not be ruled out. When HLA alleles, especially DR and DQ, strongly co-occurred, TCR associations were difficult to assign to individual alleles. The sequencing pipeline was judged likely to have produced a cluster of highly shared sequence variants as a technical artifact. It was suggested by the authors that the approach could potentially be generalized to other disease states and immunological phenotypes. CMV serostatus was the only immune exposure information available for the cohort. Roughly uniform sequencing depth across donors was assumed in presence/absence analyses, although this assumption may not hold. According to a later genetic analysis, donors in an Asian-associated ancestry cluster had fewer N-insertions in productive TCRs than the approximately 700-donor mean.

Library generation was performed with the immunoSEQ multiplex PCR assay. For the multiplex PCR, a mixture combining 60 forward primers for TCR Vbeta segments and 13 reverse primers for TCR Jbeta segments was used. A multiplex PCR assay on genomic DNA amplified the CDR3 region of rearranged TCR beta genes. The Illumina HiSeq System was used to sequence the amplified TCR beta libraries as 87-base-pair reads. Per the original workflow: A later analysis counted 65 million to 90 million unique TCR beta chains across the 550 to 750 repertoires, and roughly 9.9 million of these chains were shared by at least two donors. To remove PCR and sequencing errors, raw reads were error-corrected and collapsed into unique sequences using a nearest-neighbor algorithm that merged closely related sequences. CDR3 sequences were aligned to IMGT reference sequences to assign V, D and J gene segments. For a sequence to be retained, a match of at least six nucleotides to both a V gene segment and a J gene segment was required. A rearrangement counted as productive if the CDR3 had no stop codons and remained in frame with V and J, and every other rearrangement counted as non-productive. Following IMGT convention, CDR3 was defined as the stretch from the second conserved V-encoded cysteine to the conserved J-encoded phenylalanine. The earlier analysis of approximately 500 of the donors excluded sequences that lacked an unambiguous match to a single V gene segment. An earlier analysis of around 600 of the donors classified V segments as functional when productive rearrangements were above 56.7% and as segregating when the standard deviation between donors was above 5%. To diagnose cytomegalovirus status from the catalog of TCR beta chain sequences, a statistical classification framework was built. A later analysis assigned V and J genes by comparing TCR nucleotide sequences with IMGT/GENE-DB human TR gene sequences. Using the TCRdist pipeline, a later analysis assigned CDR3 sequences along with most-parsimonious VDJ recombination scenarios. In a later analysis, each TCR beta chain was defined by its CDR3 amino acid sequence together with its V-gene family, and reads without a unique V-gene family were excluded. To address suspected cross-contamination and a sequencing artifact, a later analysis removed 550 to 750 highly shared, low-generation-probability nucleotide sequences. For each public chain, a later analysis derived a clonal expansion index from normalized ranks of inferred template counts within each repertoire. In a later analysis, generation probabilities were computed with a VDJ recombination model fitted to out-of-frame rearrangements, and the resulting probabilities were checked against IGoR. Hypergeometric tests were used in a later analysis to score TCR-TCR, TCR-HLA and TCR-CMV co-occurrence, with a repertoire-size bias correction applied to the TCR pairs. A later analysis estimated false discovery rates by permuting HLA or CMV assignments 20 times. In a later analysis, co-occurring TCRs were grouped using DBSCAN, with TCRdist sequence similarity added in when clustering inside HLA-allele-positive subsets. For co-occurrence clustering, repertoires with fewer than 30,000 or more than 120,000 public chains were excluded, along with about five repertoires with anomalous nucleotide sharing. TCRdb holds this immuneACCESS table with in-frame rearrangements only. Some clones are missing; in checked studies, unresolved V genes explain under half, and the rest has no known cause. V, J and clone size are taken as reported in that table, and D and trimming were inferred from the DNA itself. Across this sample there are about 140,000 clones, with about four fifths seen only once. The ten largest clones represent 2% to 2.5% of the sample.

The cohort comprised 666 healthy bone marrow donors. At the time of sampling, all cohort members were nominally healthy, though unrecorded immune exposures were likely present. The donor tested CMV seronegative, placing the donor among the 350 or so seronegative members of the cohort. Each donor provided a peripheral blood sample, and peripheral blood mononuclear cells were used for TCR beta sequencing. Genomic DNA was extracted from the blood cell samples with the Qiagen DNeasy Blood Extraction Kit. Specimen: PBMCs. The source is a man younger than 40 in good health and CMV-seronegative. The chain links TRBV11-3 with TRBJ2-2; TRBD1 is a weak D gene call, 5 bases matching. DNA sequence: TGTGCCAGCAGCAGGGGCCAGCTCACCGGGGAGCTGTTTTTT. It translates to CASSRGQLTGELFF.